A selection of T cell receptor beta chains follows, all from one sample in a study of T cell changes during pregnancy in multiple sclerosis. This table comes from immunoSEQ multiplex PCR, and its TCRdb copy is limited to in-frame clones, with some not included. The sample carries about 49,000 clones, approximately 94% recorded once. The sequencing used CD8+ T cells from peripheral blood mononuclear cells, collected before pregnancy. Source of these receptors: a female donor with multiple sclerosis, enrolled in a pregnancy study. The CDR3 runs from the conserved cysteine through the conserved F or W. A D gene is named only where the DNA matches it firmly. Only some rows state a clone size, as once, few, many or a class for expanded clones.

d_call j_call v_call clone_size cdr3_aa cdr3_nt
- TRBJ2-7 TRBV19 - CASSKLSAGHEQYF TGTGCCAGTAGTAAGTTATCGGCGGGCCACGAGCAGTACTTC
- TRBJ1-5 TRBV7-8 medium-sized CASSLQGTFDQPQHF TGTGCCAGCAGCTTACAGGGTACATTCGATCAGCCCCAGCATTTT
- TRBJ2-7 TRBV5-4 - CASSLGPGRHEQYF TGTGCCAGCAGCTTGGGCCCCGGCAGGCACGAGCAGTACTTC
- TRBJ1-1 TRBV11-2 - CASSLDRNRVGTEAFF TGTGCCAGCAGCTTAGATCGGAACAGGGTGGGCACTGAAGCTTTCTTT
TRBD1 TRBJ1-1 TRBV19 - CASSIDVGQGRTEAFF TGTGCCAGTAGTATAGATGTAGGACAGGGAAGGACTGAAGCTTTCTTT
TRBD1 TRBJ2-1 TRBV30 once CAWSPGQGRYNEQFF TGTGCCTGGAGTCCGGGACAGGGTCGGTACAATGAGCAGTTCTTC
- TRBJ1-2 TRBV19 - CATNAWRGGDYGYTF TGTGCCACCAATGCCTGGAGGGGAGGAGACTATGGCTACACCTTC
- TRBJ1-1 TRBV27 - CASSIQAGTEAFF TGTGCCAGCAGTATCCAGGCTGGCACTGAAGCTTTCTTT
TRBD1 TRBJ1-1 TRBV9 - CASSVGRGTEAFF TGTGCCAGCAGCGTAGGCAGGGGGACTGAAGCTTTCTTT
TRBD1 TRBJ1-3 TRBV10-3 few CAIRGQGSPGNTIYF TGTGCCATCAGGGGACAGGGTAGCCCTGGAAACACCATATATTTT
- TRBJ1-1 TRBV5-4 - CASSLRHTEAFF TGTGCCAGCAGCCTCAGGCACACTGAAGCTTTCTTT
- TRBJ2-7 TRBV13 - CASSLGGREGMSYEQYF TGTGCCAGCAGCTTAGGAGGTCGGGAAGGAATGTCCTACGAGCAGTACTTC
TRBD2 TRBJ2-2 TRBV10-1 - CASSGGLYTGELFF TGCGCCAGCAGTGGGGGACTATACACCGGGGAGCTGTTTTTT
- TRBJ2-5 TRBV5-5 - CASSLIGGETQYF TGTGCCAGCAGCTTGATTGGGGGGGAGACCCAGTACTTC
TRBD2 TRBJ2-3 TRBV29-1 - CSFYGTSGNTDTQYF TGCAGCTTCTACGGGACTAGCGGGAACACAGATACGCAGTATTTT
- TRBJ2-1 TRBV12-5 - CASALLRAENNEQFF TGTGCTAGTGCCCTCTTGCGGGCCGAGAACAATGAGCAGTTCTTC
TRBD1 TRBJ1-1 TRBV7-9 once CASPQGAGEAFF TGTGCCAGTCCACAGGGGGCTGGTGAAGCTTTCTTT
- TRBJ2-7 TRBV9 - CASGNGLHEQYF TGTGCCAGCGGGAATGGACTCCACGAGCAGTACTTC
TRBD2 TRBJ2-7 TRBV12-5 - CASGLGGSPYEQYF TGTGCTAGTGGTTTGGGCGGGAGCCCCTACGAGCAGTACTTC
TRBD2 TRBJ2-1 TRBV28 once CASSVGTRSYNEQFF TGTGCCAGCAGCGTCGGGACTAGGTCCTACAATGAGCAGTTCTTC
- TRBJ2-1 TRBV28 - CASSLRQTGGYNEQFF TGTGCCAGCAGCCTACGACAGACCGGGGGCTACAATGAGCAGTTCTTC
TRBD2 TRBJ2-1 TRBV19 - CASTLALAGGKKGGQFF TGTGCCAGTACCCTGGCACTAGCGGGAGGAAAAAAGGGGGGGCAGTTCTTC
- TRBJ2-1 TRBV11-1 - CASSRDLSSYNEQFF TGTGCCAGCAGCCGGGACTTAAGCTCCTACAATGAGCAGTTCTTC
TRBD2 TRBJ2-3 TRBV10-3 - CAISEPTSGSTDTQYF TGTGCCATCAGTGAGCCGACTAGCGGGAGCACAGATACGCAGTATTTT
- TRBJ2-5 TRBV5-4 - CASSLWASAETQYF TGTGCCAGCAGCTTGTGGGCCTCTGCTGAGACCCAGTACTTC
- TRBJ1-2 TRBV19 - CASSIGEVSYTF TGTGCCAGTAGTATCGGGGAAGTGAGCTACACCTTC
TRBD1 TRBJ2-3 TRBV6-5 - CASSQGVSLTDTQYF TGTGCCAGCAGTCAGGGGGTATCCCTCACAGATACGCAGTATTTT
TRBD1 TRBJ2-7 TRBV4-1 - CASSLRQGYEQYF TGCGCCAGCAGCCTACGACAGGGTTACGAGCAGTACTTC
- TRBJ2-3 TRBV11-3 once CASSPRGSTDTQYF TGTGCCAGCAGCCCCCGGGGGAGCACAGATACGCAGTATTTT
- TRBJ2-3 TRBV9 - CASSVSGVGADTQYF TGTGCCAGCAGCGTATCAGGGGTAGGGGCAGATACGCAGTATTTT
TRBD2 TRBJ2-1 TRBV7-8 - CASSASGRAVEQFF TGTGCCAGCAGCGCTAGCGGGAGGGCCGTTGAGCAGTTCTTC
TRBD1 TRBJ2-5 TRBV28 once CASSKDRGPYQETQYF TGTGCCAGCAGTAAGGACAGGGGCCCGTACCAAGAGACCCAGTACTTC
- TRBJ1-5 TRBV2 - CASSDGSGQPQHF TGTGCCAGCAGCGACGGTTCAGGACAGCCCCAGCATTTT
TRBD1 TRBJ2-2 TRBV2 - CASRGTGGLGELFF TGTGCCAGCAGGGGGACAGGGGGTTTGGGGGAGCTGTTTTTT
TRBD1 TRBJ1-2 TRBV11-2 - CASPGTGDTNYGYTF TGTGCCAGCCCCGGGACAGGGGATACTAACTATGGCTACACCTTC
- TRBJ2-2 TRBV6-1 once CASSGAGTDTGELFF TGTGCCAGCAGTGGCGCCGGGACTGACACCGGGGAGCTGTTTTTT
TRBD2 TRBJ2-2 TRBV29-1 - CSVASARGDGELFF TGCAGCGTTGCGTCGGCCCGGGGGGACGGGGAGCTGTTTTTT
- TRBJ1-2 TRBV9 - CASSEGTSAGYGYTF TGTGCCAGCAGCGAAGGGACTTCGGCGGGGTATGGCTACACCTTC
- TRBJ2-7 TRBV4-2 - CASSQGLSYEQYF TGTGCCAGCAGCCAAGGTCTTTCCTACGAGCAGTACTTC
TRBD2 TRBJ2-1 TRBV7-2 - CASSPGLAGYNEQFF TGTGCCAGCAGCCCGGGACTAGCGGGGTACAATGAGCAGTTCTTC
TRBD1 TRBJ2-3 TRBV19 - CASSGQGDTDTQYF TGTGCCAGTAGTGGACAGGGGGACACAGATACGCAGTATTTT
- TRBJ1-4 TRBV28 - CASRGAFLEKLFF TGTGCCAGTCGGGGGGCGTTCTTGGAAAAACTGTTTTTT
- TRBJ2-1 TRBV10-1 - CASSHGTPYNEQFF TGCGCCAGCAGTCACGGGACACCTTACAATGAGCAGTTCTTC
TRBD1 TRBJ1-5 TRBV15 - CATSDDRGWNQPQHF TGTGCCACCAGCGACGACAGGGGGTGGAATCAGCCCCAGCATTTT
- TRBJ1-1 TRBV15 - CATSRGGGANTEAFF TGTGCCACCAGCAGAGGCGGGGGGGCGAACACTGAAGCTTTCTTT
TRBD2 TRBJ2-1 TRBV19 - CASSIGAGDVFF TGTGCCAGTAGTATAGGAGCGGGAGATGTGTTCTTC
- TRBJ1-5 TRBV21-1 once CASSKEGRGLRRMRNQPQHF TGTGCCAGCAGCAAAGAGGGTCGGGGTTTAAGGAGGATGCGCAATCAGCCCCAGCATTTT
TRBD2 TRBJ2-7 TRBV7-6 - CASSPKAGLISYEQYF TGTGCCAGCAGCCCCAAAGCGGGACTCATCTCCTACGAGCAGTACTTC
TRBD1 TRBJ2-7 TRBV4-1 - CASSQVRDSSYEQYF TGCGCCAGCAGCCAGGTCCGGGACAGCTCCTACGAGCAGTACTTC
TRBD1 TRBJ1-1 TRBV7-6 - CASSLEPVGDREAFF TGTGCCAGCAGCTTAGAGCCTGTTGGGGACAGGGAAGCTTTCTTT
TRBD2 TRBJ2-1 TRBV27 - CASSSGTSGSYNEQFF TGTGCCAGCAGTTCTGGGACTAGCGGGAGCTACAATGAGCAGTTCTTC
TRBD1 TRBJ1-1 TRBV27 - CASSFTGALNTEAFF TGTGCCAGCAGTTTTACAGGGGCCTTGAACACTGAAGCTTTCTTT
TRBD1 TRBJ1-5 TRBV4-1 - CASSQGQGADQPQHF TGCGCCAGCAGCCAAGGTCAGGGGGCAGATCAGCCCCAGCATTTT